This T cell receptor beta chain was observed in a study of blood T cell repertoires in COVID-19. Study as a whole: Sample material is recorded as cDNA or gDNA derived from T cells, B-cell-depleted T cells, or PBMCs.

Using immunoSEQ multiplex PCR, the repertoire was profiled, and TCRdb retains in-frame clones only, with some absent. The data show around 60,000 clones, approximately 88% seen once. Germline V gene sequence: CDR1 KGHDR, CDR2 SFDVKD. CDR3 length: 14 amino acids. The V and J ends lost 2 bases and 1 base respectively, with 7 bases between them. The receptor comes from a man aged 55 to 69 with COVID-19, enrolled during active disease. The specimen sequenced was peripheral blood. The gene calls are TRBV24-1 and TRBJ1-1; D call uncertain. The CDR3 protein is CATSDSRRNTEAFF. Here the CDR3 DNA reads TGTGCCACCAGTGATTCCAGAAGGAACACTGAAGCTTTCTTT.